One and the same sample provided the 17 T cell receptor beta chains below, sequenced in a study of blood T cell repertoires in COVID-19. Here immunoSEQ multiplex PCR was the method, and the copy in TCRdb shows in-frame clones only, minus some. The table includes 190,000 or so clones, 90% detected once. Sequencing used peripheral blood. The receptors were gathered from a man aged 50 to 60 with acute or convalescent COVID-19.

The V and J genes are TRBV27 and TRBJ2-2; TRBD1 is a possible D gene (7 bases). The CDR3 runs 14 residues. Germline CDR1 MNHEY, CDR2 SMNVEV (reference sequence). Trimming stripped 10 bases from V and 2 bases from J, with 14 bases between. The CDR3 here is CATRRGPNTGELFF. In DNA, the CDR3 is TGTGCCACCAGGAGGGGGCCCAACACCGGGGAGCTGTTTTTT.

The chain uses TRBV7-2 and TRBJ2-3, with D possibly TRBD1 on 6 matching bases. The germline CDR1 and CDR2 sequences are SGHTA and FQGNSA. CDR3 length: 16 residues. Trimming stripped 5 bases from V and 1 base from J, with 16 bases between. DNA for the CDR3: TGTGCCAGCAGCCATTTGTCAGGGGCTCGCACAGATACGCAGTATTTT. Translation gives CASSHLSGARTDTQYF.

This rearrangement joins TRBV10-3 to TRBJ2-7; 8 nucleotides agree with TRBD1. The germline V gene encodes CDR1 ENHRY and CDR2 SYGVKD. With V trimmed by 7 bases and J by 4 bases, 15 bases remained unmatched. The CDR3 is made up of 16 amino acids. CDR3 DNA sequence: TGTGCCATCACCTCCTTACCCCCGGGACAGGCTTACGAGCAGTACTTC. Protein: CAITSLPPGQAYEQYF.

The chain uses TRBV6-2 or TRBV6-3 and TRBJ1-5; the D gene is possibly TRBD1 (5 bases). This CDR3 has 14 amino acids. Germline V gives CDR1 MNHEY, CDR2 SVGEGT. V was cut by 4 bases and J by 5 bases, with 12 bases left in between. Here the CDR3 reads CASSWSGYDQPQHF. CDR3 coding DNA: TGTGCCAGCAGTTGGTCAGGGTACGATCAGCCCCAGCATTTT.

This chain joins TRBV7-8 and TRBJ1-1; 9 bases map to TRBD1. Germline V lookup: CDR1 SGHVS, CDR2 FQNEAQ. There are 16 residues in the CDR3. V lost 0 bases, J lost 0 bases, and 2 bases stayed unmatched. CDR3 in amino acids: CASSLAYRGLNTEAFF. The CDR3, as DNA: TGTGCCAGCAGCTTAGCATACAGGGGGCTGAACACTGAAGCTTTCTTT.

The J gene is TRBJ2-7, the V gene TRBV6-2 or TRBV6-3; weak D call: TRBD1 (6 bases). CDR3 size: 16 residues. V was cut by 5 bases and J by 0 bases, with 17 bases left in between. From germline, CDR1 is MNHEY and CDR2 SVGEGT. The CDR3, as DNA: TGTGCCAGCAGTCACCAGACAGGAACTGCCTCCTACGAGCAGTACGTC. Translating gives CASSHQTGTASYEQYV.

The chain has TRBV5-3 and TRBJ1-2, with D perhaps matching TRBD1 (5 bases). TRBV5-3 is labeled an ORF, and its function is uncertain. V gave up 8 bases and J gave up 5 bases, with 13 bases separating them. CDR3 length equals 12 residues. The CDR3 protein is CASQTVGYGYTF. The DNA of the CDR3 is TGTGCCAGCCAGACAGTCGGGTATGGCTACACCTTC.

This clone came up once. The CDR3 nucleotides are TGTGCCAGCAGTCCCGACAGGCAGCCCCAGCATTTT. This gives the protein CASSPDRQPQHF. The chain is built from TRBV12-3 or TRBV12-4 and TRBJ1-5; TRBD1 is a possible D gene (6 bases). This CDR3 has 12 residues. V was pared by 5 bases and J by 7 bases, with 9 bases between.

V gene TRBV29-1 combines with J gene TRBJ2-1; the D gene is possibly TRBD1 (6 bases). The V and J ends lost 6 bases and 10 bases respectively, with 16 bases between them. Germline values: CDR1 SQVTM, CDR2 ANQGSEA. CDR3 length: 12 residues. The DNA of the CDR3 is TGCAGCGTGAGGACAGACCGATACGAGCAGTTCTTC. Residues: CSVRTDRYEQFF.

The gene calls are TRBV7-9 and TRBJ2-1; possibly TRBD2 for D (6 bases). This CDR3 region has 15 residues. The V gene lost 5 bases and the J gene lost 0 bases, with 11 bases spanning the gap. Germline CDR1 reads SEHNR; CDR2 reads FQNEAQ (reference sequence). For the CDR3, the DNA is TGTGCCAGCAGCCTTCTAGCGCCCTCCTACAATGAGCAGTTCTTC. Translation gives CASSLLAPSYNEQFF. Complete variable domain (other parts from reference TRBV7-9 and TRBJ2-1): DTGVSQNPRHKITKRGQNVTFRCDPISEHNRLYWYRQTLGQGPEFLTYFQNEAQLEKSRLLSDRFSAERPKGSFSTLEIQRTEQGDSAMYLCASSLLAPSYNEQFFGPGTRLTVL.

The V call is TRBV5-5, the J call TRBJ1-6; 9 bases fit TRBD1. In germline, CDR1 is SGHKS, CDR2 YYEKEE (reference sequence). CDR3 size: 17 residues. The J segment lost 7 bases and the V segment lost 6 bases, leaving 14 bases of the junction unmatched. For the CDR3, the DNA is TGTGCCAGCAATTTCGGGCCCCCAGGACAGGGGAATTCACCCCTCCACTTT. As protein: CASNFGPPGQGNSPLHF. The entire variable domain, with the rest obtained from reference TRBV5-5 and TRBJ1-6, is as follows: DAGVTQSPTHLIKTRGQQVTLRCSPISGHKSVSWYQQVLGQGPQFIFQYYEKEERGRGNFPDRFSARQFPNYSSELNVNALLLGDSALYLCASNFGPPGQGNSPLHFGNGTRLTVT.

This clone was seen more than once but under ten times. The J gene is TRBJ1-5, the V gene TRBV19, with 8 bases identical to TRBD1. The ends lost 5 bases at V and 6 bases at J; junction bases unmatched: 3. Germline V gene lookup returns CDR1 LNHDA and CDR2 SQIVND (reference sequence). The CDR3 totals 13 residues. CDR3 coding DNA: TGTGCCAGTAGTGACAGGGGTAGTCAGCCCCAGCATTTT. Protein sequence: CASSDRGSQPQHF.

This chain connects TRBV5-1 to TRBJ1-1, with TRBD1 as a possible D gene (6 bases). This CDR3 is 15 amino acids long. Trimming took off 4 bases at V and 1 base at J, with 14 bases between the two ends. The germline CDR1 and CDR2 sequences are SGHRS and YFSETQ. The CDR3 DNA sequence: TGCGCCAGCAGCATTGGCAGGGGTAGGAACACTGAAGCTTTCTTT. This sequence encodes CASSIGRGRNTEAFF.

The rearrangement links TRBV20-1 to TRBJ2-7; D remains unclear. Germline CDR1 DFQATT, CDR2 SNEGSKA (reference sequence). This CDR3 is 13 amino acids long. V was trimmed by 3 bases and J by 0 bases, leaving 9 bases between them. CDR3 amino acids: CSASRDTSYEQYV. The DNA for the CDR3 is TGCAGTGCTAGTCGAGACACCTCCTACGAGCAGTACGTC.

The chain combines TRBV4-1 with TRBJ2-2, with D possibly TRBD1 on 5 matching bases. The V end lost 0 bases, the J end lost 4 bases, and 12 bases lay between the germline ends. Germline loops: CDR1 MGHRA, CDR2 YSYEKL. This CDR3 has 16 residues. Here the CDR3 reads CASSQDVQGRTGELFF. CDR3 bases: TGCGCCAGCAGCCAAGATGTCCAGGGCCGCACCGGGGAGCTGTTTTTT.

This chain connects TRBV7-2 to TRBJ2-1; maybe TRBD2 (6 bases). Trimming pared 3 bases from V and 10 bases from J, leaving 13 bases between. Germline lookup yields CDR1 SGHTA and CDR2 FQGNSA. This CDR3 is built from 13 residues. The CDR3 coding sequence is TGTGCCAGCAGCTTCACAGCGGCGGGAGAGCAGTTCTTC. It codes for CASSFTAAGEQFF.

This chain connects TRBV19 to TRBJ2-7; D gene uncertain. CDR1 and CDR2 from the germline V gene are LNHDA and SQIVND (reference sequence). The CDR3 sequence is 13 residues long. The V and J ends lost 6 bases and 5 bases respectively, with 14 bases between them. CDR3 in amino acids: CASRKNQVNEQYF. CDR3 coding DNA: TGTGCCAGTAGAAAGAACCAGGTTAACGAGCAGTACTTC. The full variable domain, with the rest looked up from reference TRBV19 and TRBJ2-7, is DGGITQSPKYLFRKEGQNVTLSCEQNLNHDAMYWYRQDPGQGLRLIYYSQIVNDFQKGDIAEGYSVSREKKESFPLTVTSAQKNPTAFYLCASRKNQVNEQYFGPGTRLTVT.